This T cell receptor beta chain was identified during a study of blood T cell repertoires in COVID-19. Across the whole study: In each case, the material was cDNA or gDNA derived from T cells, B-cell-depleted T cells, or PBMCs.

In the source study's methods: For nucleated cells, counts were estimated from reference gene primer amplification. Profiled with immunoSEQ multiplex PCR; TCRdb holds only in-frame clones, not every one. The D gene and trimming were derived from the DNA, and the V and J assignments and clone size from that table. The table shows 200,000 to 250,000 clones, with 85% to 90% occurring only once. The ends lost 3 bases at V and 7 bases at J; junction bases unmatched: 3. The CDR3 is made up of 13 amino acids. Germline CDR1 SGHDT, CDR2 YYEEEE. Sequencing used peripheral blood. The chain employs TRBV5-6 and TRBJ1-3, with TRBD1 matching over 8 bases. The sequence derives from a woman aged 55-75 years with acute or convalescent COVID-19. The CDR3 nucleotides read TGTGCCAGCAGCTGGGACAGGCAGAACACCATATATTTT. This codes for CASSWDRQNTIYF.